This paragraph covers one TCR beta chain sequence. The data are from a study of shared clonotypes between healthy human individuals. The CDR3 is made up of 15 amino acids. Germline V lookup: CDR1 SGHTA, CDR2 FQGNSA. With 0 bases clipped from V and 8 bases from J, the junction kept 6 bases outside the gene matches. Splitting of CD4+ cells produced CD45RA+ naive and CD45RA-negative memory subsets. Sorted-subset replicate PCR reactions were performed with about 190 ng DNA, corresponding to roughly 29,000 T cell genomes. Some clones are missing from TCRdb's copy, which holds only in-frame ones; the method was immunoSEQ multiplex PCR. The repertoire includes roughly 2 million clones, around 95% of them detected once, and 0.13% sits in the top ten.

The sample consisted of naive CD4+ T cells sorted from blood. The subset: CD45RA+ positively selected. The TCR comes from a man in his late teens or twenties in good health. The V and J genes are TRBV7-2 and TRBJ1-2, with 10 bases fitting TRBD1. CDR3 amino acids: CASSLAGQGIGGYTF. The CDR3 DNA reads TGTGCCAGCAGCTTAGCGGGACAGGGGATCGGGGGCTACACCTTC.